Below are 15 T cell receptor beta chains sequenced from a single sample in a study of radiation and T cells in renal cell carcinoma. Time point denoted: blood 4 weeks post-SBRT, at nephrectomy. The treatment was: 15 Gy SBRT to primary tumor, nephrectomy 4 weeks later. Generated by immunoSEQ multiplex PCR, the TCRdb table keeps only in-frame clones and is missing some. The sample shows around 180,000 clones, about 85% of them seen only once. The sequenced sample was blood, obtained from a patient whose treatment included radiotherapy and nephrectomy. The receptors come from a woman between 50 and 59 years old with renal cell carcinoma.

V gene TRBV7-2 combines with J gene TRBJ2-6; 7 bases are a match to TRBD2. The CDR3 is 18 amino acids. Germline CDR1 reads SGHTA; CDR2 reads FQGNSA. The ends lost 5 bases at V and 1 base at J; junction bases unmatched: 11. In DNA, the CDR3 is TGTGCCAGCAGCCCTGGGGGTAGCGGGCCGTCTGGGGCCAACGTCCTGACTTTC. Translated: CASSPGGSGPSGANVLTF. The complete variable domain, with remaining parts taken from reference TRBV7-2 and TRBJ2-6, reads GAGVSQSPSNKVTEKGKDVELRCDPISGHTALYWYRQSLGQGLEFLIYFQGNSAPDKSGLPSDRFSAERTGGSVSTLTIQRTQQEDSAVYLCASSPGGSGPSGANVLTFGAGSRLTVL.

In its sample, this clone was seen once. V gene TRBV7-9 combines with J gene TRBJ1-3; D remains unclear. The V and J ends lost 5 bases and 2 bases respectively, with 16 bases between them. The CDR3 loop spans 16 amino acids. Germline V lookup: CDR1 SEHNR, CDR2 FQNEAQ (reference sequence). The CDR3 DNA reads TGTGCCAGCAGCCCGCGGAGGGCCCGTGCTGGAAACACCATATATTTT. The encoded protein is CASSPRRARAGNTIYF.

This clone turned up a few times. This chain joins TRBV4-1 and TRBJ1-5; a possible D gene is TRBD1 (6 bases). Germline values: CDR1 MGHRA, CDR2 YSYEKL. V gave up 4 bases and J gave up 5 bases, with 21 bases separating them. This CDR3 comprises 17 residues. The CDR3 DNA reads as TGCGCCAGCAGCCCCCATCGCAGGGGAAGTTGGGATCAGCCCCAGCATTTT. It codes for CASSPHRRGSWDQPQHF.

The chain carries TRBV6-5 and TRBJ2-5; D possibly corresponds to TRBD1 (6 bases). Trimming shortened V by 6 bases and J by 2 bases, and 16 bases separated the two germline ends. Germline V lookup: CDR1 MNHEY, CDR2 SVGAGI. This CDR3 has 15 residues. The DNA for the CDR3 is TGTGCCAGCAGCAAAGGGGACACCTTACAAGAGACCCAGTACTTC. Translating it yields CASSKGDTLQETQYF.

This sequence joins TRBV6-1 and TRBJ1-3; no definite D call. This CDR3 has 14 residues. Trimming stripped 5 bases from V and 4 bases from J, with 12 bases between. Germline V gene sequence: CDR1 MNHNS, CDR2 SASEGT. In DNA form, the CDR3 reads TGTGCCAGCAGTACCTCGGGTCTGGGAAACACCATATATTTT. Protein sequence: CASSTSGLGNTIYF.

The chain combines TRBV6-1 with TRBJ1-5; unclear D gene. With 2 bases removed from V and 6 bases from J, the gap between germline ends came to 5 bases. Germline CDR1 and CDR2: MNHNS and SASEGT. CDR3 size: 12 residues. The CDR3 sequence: CASSEMGQPQHF. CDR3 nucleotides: TGTGCCAGCAGTGAAATGGGTCAGCCCCAGCATTTT.

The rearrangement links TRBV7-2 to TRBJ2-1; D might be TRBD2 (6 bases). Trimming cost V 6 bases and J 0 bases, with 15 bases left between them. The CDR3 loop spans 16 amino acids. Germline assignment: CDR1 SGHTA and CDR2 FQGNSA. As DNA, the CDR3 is TGTGCCAGCAGTCCACTAGGCGGGAACTCCTACAATGAGCAGTTCTTC. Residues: CASSPLGGNSYNEQFF. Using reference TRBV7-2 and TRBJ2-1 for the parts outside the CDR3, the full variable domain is GAGVSQSPSNKVTEKGKDVELRCDPISGHTALYWYRQSLGQGLEFLIYFQGNSAPDKSGLPSDRFSAERTGGSVSTLTIQRTQQEDSAVYLCASSPLGGNSYNEQFFGPGTRLTVL.

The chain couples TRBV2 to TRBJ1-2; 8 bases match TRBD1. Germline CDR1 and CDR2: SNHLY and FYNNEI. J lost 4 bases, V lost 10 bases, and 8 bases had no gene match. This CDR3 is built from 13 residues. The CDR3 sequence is CATSDRETYGYTF. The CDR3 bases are TGTGCCACCTCGGACAGGGAAACCTATGGCTACACCTTC.

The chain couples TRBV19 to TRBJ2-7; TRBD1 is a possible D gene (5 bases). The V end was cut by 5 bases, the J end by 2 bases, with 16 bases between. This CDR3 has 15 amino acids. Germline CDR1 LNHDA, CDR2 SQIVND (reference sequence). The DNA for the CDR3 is TGTGCCAGTAGTCCTATGGGGCCCGGCACCTACGAGCAGTACTTC. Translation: CASSPMGPGTYEQYF.

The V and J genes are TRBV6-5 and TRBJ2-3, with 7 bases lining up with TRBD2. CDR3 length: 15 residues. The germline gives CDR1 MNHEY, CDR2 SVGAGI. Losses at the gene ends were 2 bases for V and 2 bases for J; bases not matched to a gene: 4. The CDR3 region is CASSYLAGVTDTQYF. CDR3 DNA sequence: TGTGCCAGCAGTTACCTCGCGGGGGTCACAGATACGCAGTATTTT.

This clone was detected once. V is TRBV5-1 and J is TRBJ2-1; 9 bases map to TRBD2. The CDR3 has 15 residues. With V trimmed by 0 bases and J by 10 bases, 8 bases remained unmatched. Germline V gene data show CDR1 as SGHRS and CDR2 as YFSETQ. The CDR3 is CASSLEGTSYREQFF. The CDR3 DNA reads TGCGCCAGCAGCTTGGAGGGGACTAGCTACCGGGAGCAGTTCTTC.

In DNA, the CDR3 is TGCGCCAGCAGTGAGTCGAATAGGGTAGGGAATTCACCCCTCCACTTT. Encoded protein: CASSESNRVGNSPLHF. The rearrangement links TRBV10-2 to TRBJ1-6, with unresolved D. CDR3 length: 16 amino acids. Deletions cut 0 bases from V and 7 bases from J, with 13 bases between. Germline V gives CDR1 WSHSY, CDR2 SAAADI.

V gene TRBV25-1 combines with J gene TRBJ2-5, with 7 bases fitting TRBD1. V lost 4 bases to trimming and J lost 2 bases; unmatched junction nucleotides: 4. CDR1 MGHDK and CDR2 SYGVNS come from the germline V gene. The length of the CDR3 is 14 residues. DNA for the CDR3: TGTGCCAGCAGTGTCGACAGGGAACAAGAGACCCAGTACTTC. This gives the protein CASSVDREQETQYF. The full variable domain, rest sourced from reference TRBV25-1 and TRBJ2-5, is EADIYQTPRYLVIGTGKKITLECSQTMGHDKMYWYQQDPGMELHLIHYSYGVNSTEKGDLSSESTVSRIRTEHFPLTLESARPSHTSQYLCASSVDREQETQYFGPGTRLLVL.

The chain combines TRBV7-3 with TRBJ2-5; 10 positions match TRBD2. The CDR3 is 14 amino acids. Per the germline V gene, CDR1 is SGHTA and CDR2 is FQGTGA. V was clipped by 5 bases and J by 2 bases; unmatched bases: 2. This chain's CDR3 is CASSISGGQETQYF. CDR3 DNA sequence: TGTGCCAGCAGCATTAGCGGGGGGCAAGAGACCCAGTACTTC.

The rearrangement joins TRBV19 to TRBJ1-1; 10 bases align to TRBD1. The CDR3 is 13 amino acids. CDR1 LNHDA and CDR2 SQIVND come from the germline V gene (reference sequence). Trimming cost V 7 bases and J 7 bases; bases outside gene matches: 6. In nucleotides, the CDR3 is TGTGCCAGTACCAGGGACAGGGGTTTTGAAGCTTTCTTT. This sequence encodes CASTRDRGFEAFF.